This TCR beta chain came from a study of type 1 regulatory T cells. Study as a whole: T-allo10 is a Tr1-enriched, alloantigen-specific CD4 T cell product made in vitro.

Comments on this clonotype: The antigen is not known.

Via MiXCR, TCRdb re-called the reads, giving one row per CDR3 protein. The sample records around 69,000 distinct CDR3 sequences, 50% to 70% being singletons. The J segment lost 2 bases and the V segment lost 2 bases, leaving 4 bases of the junction unmatched. The CDR3 sequence is 16 residues long. The germline V gene has CDR1 SGHAT and CDR2 FQNNGV. Graft donor-derived T-allo10 cells were described as host-alloantigen-specific, anergic, and alloantigen-specifically suppressive. The chain joins TRBV11-2 to TRBJ2-5; 11 bases fit TRBD2. The sample consisted of cultured T cells, either the whole culture or a sorted T cell fraction (not recorded which). The subset is: Tr1-enriched cell product generated in vitro against host alloantigens. The TCR comes from a human donor in good health. The CDR3 nucleotides are TGTGCCAGCAGCTTAACAGGACTAGCGGGTCAAGAGACCCAGTACTTC. Protein product: CASSLTGLAGQETQYF. The full variable domain, rest sourced from reference TRBV11-2 and TRBJ2-5, is EAGVAQSPRYKIIEKRQSVAFWCNPISGHATLYWYQQILGQGPKLLIQFQNNGVVDDSQLPKDRFSAERLKGVDSTLKIQPAKLEDSAVYLCASSLTGLAGQETQYFGPGTRLLVL.